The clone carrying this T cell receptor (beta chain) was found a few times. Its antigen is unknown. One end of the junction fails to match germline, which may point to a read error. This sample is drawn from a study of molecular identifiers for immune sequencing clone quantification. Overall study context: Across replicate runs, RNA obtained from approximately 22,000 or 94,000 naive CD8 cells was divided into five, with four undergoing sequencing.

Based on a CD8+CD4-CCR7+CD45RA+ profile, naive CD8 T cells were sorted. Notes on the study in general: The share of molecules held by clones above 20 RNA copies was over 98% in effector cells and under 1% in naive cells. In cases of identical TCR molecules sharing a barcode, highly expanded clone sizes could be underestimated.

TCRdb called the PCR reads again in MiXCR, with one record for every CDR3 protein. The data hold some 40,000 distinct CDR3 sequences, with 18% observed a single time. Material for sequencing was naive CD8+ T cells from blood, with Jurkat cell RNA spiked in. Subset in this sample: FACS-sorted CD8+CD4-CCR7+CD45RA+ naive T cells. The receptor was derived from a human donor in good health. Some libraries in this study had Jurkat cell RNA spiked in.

The CDR3 here is CANSLSESYEQYF. In DNA form, the CDR3 reads TGTGCCAACAGCTTATCAGAAAGCTACGAGCAGTACTTC. This chain joins TRBV7-9 and TRBJ2-7, with D hard to call. Germline CDR1 SEHNR, CDR2 FQNEAQ (reference sequence). The CDR3 totals 13 residues.